The following is a T cell receptor (beta chain) sequence with its context. This entry belongs to a study of blood T cell repertoires in COVID-19. Study in general: Specimens from acute and convalescent COVID-19 originated in the United States, Italy and Spain. T cells, B-cell-depleted T cells, or PBMCs provided the cDNA or gDNA that served as material.

Trimming stripped 0 bases from V and 8 bases from J, with 9 bases between. The CDR3 runs to 13 residues. Per germline, CDR1 SGDLS and CDR2 YYNGEE. Measured with immunoSEQ multiplex PCR; TCRdb has only the in-frame clones, and not every one. The sample shows about 220,000 clones, about 85% of them seen only once. The clonotype was recovered from a middle-aged man who had recovered from COVID-19. Sequences were obtained from peripheral blood. The V gene is TRBV9, the J gene TRBJ2-1; D unresolved. The chain's CDR3 is CASSVAPRYEQFF. CDR3 sequence (DNA): TGTGCCAGCAGCGTAGCCCCCAGGTATGAGCAGTTCTTC.